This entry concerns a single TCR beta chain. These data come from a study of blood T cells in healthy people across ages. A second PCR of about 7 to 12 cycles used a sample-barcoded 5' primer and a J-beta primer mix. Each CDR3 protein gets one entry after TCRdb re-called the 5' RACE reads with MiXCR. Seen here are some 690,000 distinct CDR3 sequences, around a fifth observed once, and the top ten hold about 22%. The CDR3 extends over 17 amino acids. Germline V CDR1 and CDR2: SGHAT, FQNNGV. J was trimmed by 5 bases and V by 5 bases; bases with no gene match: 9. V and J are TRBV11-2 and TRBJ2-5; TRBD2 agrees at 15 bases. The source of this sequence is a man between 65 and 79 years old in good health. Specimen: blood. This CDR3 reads CASSPGTSGGYGETQYF. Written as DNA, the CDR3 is TGTGCCAGCAGCCCAGGGACTAGCGGGGGGTACGGCGAGACCCAGTACTTC.